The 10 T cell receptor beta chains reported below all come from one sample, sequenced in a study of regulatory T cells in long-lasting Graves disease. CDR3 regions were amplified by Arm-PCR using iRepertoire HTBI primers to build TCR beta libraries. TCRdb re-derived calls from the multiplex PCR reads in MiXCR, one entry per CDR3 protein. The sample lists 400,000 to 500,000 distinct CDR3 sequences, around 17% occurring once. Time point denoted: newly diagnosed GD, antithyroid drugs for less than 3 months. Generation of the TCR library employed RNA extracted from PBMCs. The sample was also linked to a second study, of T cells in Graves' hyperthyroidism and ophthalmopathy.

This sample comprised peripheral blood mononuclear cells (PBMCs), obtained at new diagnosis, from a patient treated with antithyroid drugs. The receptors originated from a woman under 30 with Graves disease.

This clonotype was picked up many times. The CDR3 bases are TGTGCCAGCAGTTTACTCGCGTCCCAGGGTTATGAGCAGTTCTTC. Residues: CASSLLASQGYEQFF. The J gene is TRBJ2-1, the V gene TRBV12-3 or TRBV12-4, with D tentatively TRBD1 (5 bases). The CDR3 has 15 amino acids. Trimming removed 2 bases at V and 8 bases at J, with 16 bases between.

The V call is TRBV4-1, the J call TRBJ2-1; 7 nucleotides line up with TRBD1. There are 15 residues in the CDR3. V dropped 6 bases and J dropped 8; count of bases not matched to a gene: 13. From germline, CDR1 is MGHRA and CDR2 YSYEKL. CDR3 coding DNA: TGCGCCAGCAGTCAAACCGGGACAGTATCCTATGAGCAGTTCTTC. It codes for CASSQTGTVSYEQFF.

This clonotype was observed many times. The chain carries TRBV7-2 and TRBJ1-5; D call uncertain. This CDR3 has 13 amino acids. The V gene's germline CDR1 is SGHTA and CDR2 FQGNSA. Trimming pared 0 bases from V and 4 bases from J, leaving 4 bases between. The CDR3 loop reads CASSLAINQPQHF. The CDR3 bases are TGTGCCAGCAGCTTAGCCATTAATCAGCCCCAGCATTTT.

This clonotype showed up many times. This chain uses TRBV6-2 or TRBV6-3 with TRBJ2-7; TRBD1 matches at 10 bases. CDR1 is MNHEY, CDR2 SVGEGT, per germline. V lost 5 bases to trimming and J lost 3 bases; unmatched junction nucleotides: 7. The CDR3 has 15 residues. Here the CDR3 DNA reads TGTGCCAGCAGTCCCCGGGGGACAGGGGACTACGAGCAGTACTTC. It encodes CASSPRGTGDYEQYF.

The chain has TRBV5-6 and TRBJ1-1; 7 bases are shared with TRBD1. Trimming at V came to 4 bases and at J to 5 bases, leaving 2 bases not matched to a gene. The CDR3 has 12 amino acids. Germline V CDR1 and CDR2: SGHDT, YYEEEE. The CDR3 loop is CASSQGQTEAFF. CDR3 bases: TGTGCCAGCAGCCAGGGACAGACTGAAGCTTTCTTT.

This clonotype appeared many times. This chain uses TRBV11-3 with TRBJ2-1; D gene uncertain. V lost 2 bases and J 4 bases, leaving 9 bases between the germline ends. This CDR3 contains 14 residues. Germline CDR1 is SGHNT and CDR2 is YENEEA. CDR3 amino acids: CASSLNHGYNEQFF. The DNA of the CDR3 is TGTGCCAGCAGCTTAAATCACGGGTACAATGAGCAGTTCTTC.

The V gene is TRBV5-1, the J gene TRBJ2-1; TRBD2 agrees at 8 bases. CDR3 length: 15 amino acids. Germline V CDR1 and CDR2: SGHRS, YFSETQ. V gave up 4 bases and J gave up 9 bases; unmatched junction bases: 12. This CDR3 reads CASSDPSREVGEQFF. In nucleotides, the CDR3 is TGCGCCAGCAGCGACCCCTCGCGGGAGGTAGGTGAGCAGTTCTTC.

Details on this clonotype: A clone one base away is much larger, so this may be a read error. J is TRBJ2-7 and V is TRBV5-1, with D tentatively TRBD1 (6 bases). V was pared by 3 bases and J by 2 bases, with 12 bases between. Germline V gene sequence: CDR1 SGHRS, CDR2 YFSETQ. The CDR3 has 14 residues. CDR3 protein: CASSSTRGPYEQYF. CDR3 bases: TGCGCCAGCAGCTCTACCAGGGGACCCTACGAGCAGTACTTC.

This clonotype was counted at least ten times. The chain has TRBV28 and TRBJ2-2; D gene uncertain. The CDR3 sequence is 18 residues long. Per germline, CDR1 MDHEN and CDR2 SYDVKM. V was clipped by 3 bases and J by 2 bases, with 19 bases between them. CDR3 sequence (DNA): TGTGCCAGCAGTTTGACTGGGCGATCGAAGCCCAACACCGGGGAGCTGTTTTTT. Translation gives CASSLTGRSKPNTGELFF.

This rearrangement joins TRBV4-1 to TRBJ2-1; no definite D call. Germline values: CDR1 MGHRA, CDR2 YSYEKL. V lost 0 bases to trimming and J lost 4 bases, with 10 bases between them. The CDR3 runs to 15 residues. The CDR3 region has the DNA TGCGCCAGCAGCCAAGATCACTCGGCTTACAATGAGCAGTTCTTC. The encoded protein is CASSQDHSAYNEQFF.